This is a list of T cell receptor beta chains from one sample in a study of T cell responses to AZD1222 COVID-19 vaccine. Here immunoSEQ multiplex PCR was the method, and the copy in TCRdb shows in-frame clones only, minus some. The top ten hold approximately 1.9% of the sample, which has more than 150,000 clones, about 90% seen once. The sample in question was peripheral blood, obtained 28 days after the second AZD1222 dose. These receptors were taken from an adult who received the AZD1222 COVID-19 vaccine. Both conserved end residues are part of each CDR3. D genes are given only for firm matches. Expanded clones get a size class; other rows say once, few or many, or leave the size out.

abundance,v_gene,j_gene,d_gene,CDR3nt,CDR3aa
.,TRBV18,TRBJ1-3,.,TGTGCCAGCTCACCGGCCTACTCTGGAAACACCATATATTTT,CASSPAYSGNTIYF
.,TRBV18,TRBJ1-5,TRBD1,TGTGCCAGCTCACCAGGGGTGACAGGGGCGCAGCCCCAGCATTTT,CASSPGVTGAQPQHF
.,TRBV7-9,TRBJ2-7,TRBD2,TGTGCCAGCAGCTTACAGACTAGCTCGTTTAGCGAGCAGTACTTC,CASSLQTSSFSEQYF
.,TRBV4-1,TRBJ2-6,TRBD1,TGCGCCAGCAGCCAAGGTTTGTTAGGGACAGGGGCCGGGGCCAACGTCCTGACTTTC,CASSQGLLGTGAGANVLTF
.,TRBV18,TRBJ1-5,.,TGTGCCAGCTCACCACGGCAGGGAGGCGGCGAGCCCCAGCATTTT,CASSPRQGGGEPQHF
.,TRBV3-1/TRBV3-2,TRBJ2-1,TRBD2,TGTGCCAGCAGTCATAAAGCGGGGGGTTATCCGTTCTTC,CASSHKAGGYPFF
.,TRBV3-1/TRBV3-2,TRBJ2-7,TRBD1,TGTGCCAGCAGCCCCCGGGACAGGGGGTCGGAGCAGTACTTC,CASSPRDRGSEQYF
once,TRBV5-1,TRBJ1-6,.,TGCGCCAGCAGCTTGGTGGCAGGGGTGGCACCCCTCCACTTT,CASSLVAGVAPLHF
once,TRBV30,TRBJ1-5,.,TGTGCCTGGAGTGTATTGCGGAATCAGCCCCAGCATTTT,CAWSVLRNQPQHF
.,TRBV29-1,TRBJ2-2,.,TGCAGCGCTCACCGAGGGCCCGGGGAGCTGTTTTTT,CSAHRGPGELFF
few,TRBV27,TRBJ1-1,.,TGTGCCAGCAGAACAGGGTGGAACACTGAAGCTTTCTTT,CASRTGWNTEAFF
few,TRBV5-1,TRBJ2-5,.,TGCGCCAGCAGCGAAGCCTCCAGAAGGGAGACCCAGTACTTC,CASSEASRRETQYF
.,TRBV19,TRBJ1-2,.,TGTGCCAGTAGTTCCCGGACAGAAGATGGCTACACCTTC,CASSSRTEDGYTF
.,TRBV14,TRBJ2-6,.,TGTGCCAGCAGCCCCGGGCCTCCTTACGTCCTGACTTTC,CASSPGPPYVLTF
.,TRBV28,TRBJ1-2,TRBD1,TGTGCCAGCAGTTTGGGACAGGGGAGCTATGGCTACACCTTC,CASSLGQGSYGYTF
.,TRBV2,TRBJ2-5,.,TGTGCCAGCAGTGAAAGTGTGGGGACCCAGTACTTC,CASSESVGTQYF
.,TRBV9,TRBJ2-3,TRBD2,TGTGCCAGCAGCGTAGGGGCGGGAGAAGGGACAGATACGCAGTATTTT,CASSVGAGEGTDTQYF
few,TRBV2,TRBJ1-5,.,TGTGCCAGCAGTGAAGCCAGGACAGTGGGACAGCCCCAGCATTTT,CASSEARTVGQPQHF
.,TRBV28,TRBJ2-3,.,TGTGCCACCACCGGAGATACGCAGTATTTT,CATTGDTQYF
.,TRBV7-3,TRBJ2-2,TRBD2,TGTGCCAGCAGCTTAAAGCCCTTAGCGGGAGGATTGACCGGGGAGCTGTTTTTT,CASSLKPLAGGLTGELFF
.,TRBV7-2,TRBJ2-7,.,TGTGCCAGCAGCTTAGTAGACGCGGGGCGTCTCGAGCAGTACTTC,CASSLVDAGRLEQYF
.,TRBV30,TRBJ2-1,TRBD2,TGTGCCTGGAGACCGACTAGCGGGAGTTCCTCCTACAATGAGCAGTTCTTC,CAWRPTSGSSSYNEQFF
.,TRBV5-1,TRBJ2-3,TRBD2,TGCGCCAGCAGCCATGGTATTCGCGGGAGGGCAGGAGATACGCAGTATTTT,CASSHGIRGRAGDTQYF
.,TRBV9,TRBJ2-2,.,TGTGCCAGCAGCGTAGTGGGGACATCTACCGGGGAGCTGTTTTTT,CASSVVGTSTGELFF
.,TRBV19,TRBJ1-6,TRBD1,TGTGCCAGTAGTATCCCCTTACAGGGGAGCAGACCCTATTCACCCCTCCACTTT,CASSIPLQGSRPYSPLHF
.,TRBV7-2,TRBJ1-1,.,TGTGCCAGCAGACGGACGGCGAACACTGAAGCTTTCTTT,CASRRTANTEAFF
.,TRBV6-4,TRBJ2-5,TRBD2,TGTGCCAGCAGCGCGACTAGCGGACCACAAGAGACCCAGTACTTC,CASSATSGPQETQYF